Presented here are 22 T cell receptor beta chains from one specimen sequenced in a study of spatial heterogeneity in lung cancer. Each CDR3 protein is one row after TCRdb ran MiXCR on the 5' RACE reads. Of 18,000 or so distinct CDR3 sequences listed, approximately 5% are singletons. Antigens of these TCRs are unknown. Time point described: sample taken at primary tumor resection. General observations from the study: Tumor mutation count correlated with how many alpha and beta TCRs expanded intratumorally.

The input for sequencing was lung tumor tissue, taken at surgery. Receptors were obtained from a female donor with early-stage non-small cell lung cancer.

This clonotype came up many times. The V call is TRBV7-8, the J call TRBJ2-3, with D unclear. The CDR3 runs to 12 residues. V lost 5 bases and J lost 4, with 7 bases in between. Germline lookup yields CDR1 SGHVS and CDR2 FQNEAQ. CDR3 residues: CASSRLSDTQYF. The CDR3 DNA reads TGTGCCAGCAGCAGACTGTCAGATACGCAGTATTTT. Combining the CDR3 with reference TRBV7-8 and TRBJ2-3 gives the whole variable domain GAGVSQSPRYKVAKRGQDVALRCDPISGHVSLFWYQQALGQGPEFLTYFQNEAQLDKSGLPSDRFFAERPEGSVSTLKIQRTQQEDSAVYLCASSRLSDTQYFGPGTRLTVL.

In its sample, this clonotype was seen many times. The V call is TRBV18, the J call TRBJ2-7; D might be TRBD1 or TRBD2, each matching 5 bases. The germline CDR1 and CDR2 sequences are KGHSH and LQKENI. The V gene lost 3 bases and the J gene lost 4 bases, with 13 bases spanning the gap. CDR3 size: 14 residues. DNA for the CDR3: TGTGCCAGCTCACCTGGGGCGGGTGTTTACGAGCAGTACTTC. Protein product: CASSPGAGVYEQYF.

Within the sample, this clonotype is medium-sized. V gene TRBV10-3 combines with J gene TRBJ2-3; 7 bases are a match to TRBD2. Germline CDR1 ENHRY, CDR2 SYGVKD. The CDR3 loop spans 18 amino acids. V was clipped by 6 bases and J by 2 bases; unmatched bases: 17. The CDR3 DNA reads TGTGCCATCAGAGTGAGCCCTGGTGAGGGAGGGGCCACAGATACGCAGTATTTT. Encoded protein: CAIRVSPGEGGATDTQYF.

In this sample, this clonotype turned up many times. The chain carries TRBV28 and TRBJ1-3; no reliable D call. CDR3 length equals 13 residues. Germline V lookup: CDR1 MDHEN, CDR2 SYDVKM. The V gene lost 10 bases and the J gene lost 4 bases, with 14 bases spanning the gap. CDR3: CATKVPGGNTIYF. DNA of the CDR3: TGTGCCACCAAAGTTCCGGGCGGAAACACCATATATTTT. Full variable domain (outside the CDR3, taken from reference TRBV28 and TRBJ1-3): DVKVTQSSRYLVKRTGEKVFLECVQDMDHENMFWYRQDPGLGLRLIYFSYDVKMKEKGDIPEGYSVSREKKERFSLILESASTNQTSMYLCATKVPGGNTIYFGEGSWLTVV.

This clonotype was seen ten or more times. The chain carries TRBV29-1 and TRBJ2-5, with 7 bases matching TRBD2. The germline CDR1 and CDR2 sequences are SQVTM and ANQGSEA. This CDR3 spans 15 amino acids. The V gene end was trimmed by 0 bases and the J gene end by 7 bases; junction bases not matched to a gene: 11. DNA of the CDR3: TGCAGCGTTGAAGATTGGAGGGAGCGCGGGGGGACCCAGTACTTC. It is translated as CSVEDWRERGGTQYF.

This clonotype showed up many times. The CDR3 protein is CASSSTGRGQYF. In nucleotides, the CDR3 is TGTGCCAGCAGTTCAACAGGTCGGGGGCAGTACTTC. J is TRBJ2-7 and V is TRBV28; D possibly uses TRBD1 or TRBD2 (5 bases each). Germline CDR1 is MDHEN and CDR2 is SYDVKM. The CDR3 runs 12 residues. The V end was cut by 4 bases, the J end by 9 bases, with 13 bases between.

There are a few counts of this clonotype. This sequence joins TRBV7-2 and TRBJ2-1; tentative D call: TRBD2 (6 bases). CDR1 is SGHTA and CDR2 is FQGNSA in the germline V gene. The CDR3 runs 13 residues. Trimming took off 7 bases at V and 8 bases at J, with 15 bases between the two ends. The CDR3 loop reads CASKMTSFDEQFF. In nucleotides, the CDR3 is TGTGCCAGCAAGATGACTAGTTTTGATGAGCAGTTCTTC. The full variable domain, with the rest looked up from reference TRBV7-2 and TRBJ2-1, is GAGVSQSPSNKVTEKGKDVELRCDPISGHTALYWYRQSLGQGLEFLIYFQGNSAPDKSGLPSDRFSAERTGGSVSTLTIQRTQQEDSAVYLCASKMTSFDEQFFGPGTRLTVL.

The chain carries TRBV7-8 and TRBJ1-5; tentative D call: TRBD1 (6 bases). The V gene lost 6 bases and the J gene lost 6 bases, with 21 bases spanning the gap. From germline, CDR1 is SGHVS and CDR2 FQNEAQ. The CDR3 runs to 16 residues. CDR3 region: CASRQQQGLGGQPQHF. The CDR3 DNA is TGTGCCAGCAGACAACAGCAGGGGTTAGGTGGTCAGCCCCAGCATTTT.

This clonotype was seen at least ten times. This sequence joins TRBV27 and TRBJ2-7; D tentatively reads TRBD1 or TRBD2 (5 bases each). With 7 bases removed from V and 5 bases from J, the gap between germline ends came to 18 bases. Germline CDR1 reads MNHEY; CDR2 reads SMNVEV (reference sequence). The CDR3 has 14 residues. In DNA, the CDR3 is TGTGCCAGCAAGATGGCAGGGCGGGTCGACGAGCAGTACTTC. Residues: CASKMAGRVDEQYF.

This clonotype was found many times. CDR3 in DNA: TGTGCCAGCAGTGAACCCCCCAGTAGGGTAGATACGCAGTATTTT. Translated, it gives CASSEPPSRVDTQYF. This chain links TRBV6-1 with TRBJ2-3; no clear D. From germline, CDR1 is MNHNS and CDR2 SASEGT. This CDR3 is 15 amino acids long. Between the trimmed V and J ends, which lost 2 bases and 5 bases, there was a span of 14 bases.

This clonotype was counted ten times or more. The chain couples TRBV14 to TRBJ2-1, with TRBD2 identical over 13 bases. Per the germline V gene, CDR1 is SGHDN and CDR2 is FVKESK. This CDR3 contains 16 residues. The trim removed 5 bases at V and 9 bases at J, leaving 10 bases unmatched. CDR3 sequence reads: CASSGRLAGGLGEQFF. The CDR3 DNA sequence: TGTGCCAGCAGCGGGCGACTAGCGGGGGGCTTGGGTGAGCAGTTCTTC.

CDR3 coding DNA: TGTGCCAGCAGCTTGAGGCAGGGATTAAATGAAAAACTGTTTTTT. Amino acid sequence: CASSLRQGLNEKLFF. The gene calls are TRBV5-4 and TRBJ1-4, with D perhaps matching TRBD1 (5 bases). This CDR3 is 15 amino acids long. Germline V CDR1 and CDR2: SGHNT, YYREEE (reference sequence). The ends were cut back, 1 base at V and 5 bases at J, with 12 bases in the middle.

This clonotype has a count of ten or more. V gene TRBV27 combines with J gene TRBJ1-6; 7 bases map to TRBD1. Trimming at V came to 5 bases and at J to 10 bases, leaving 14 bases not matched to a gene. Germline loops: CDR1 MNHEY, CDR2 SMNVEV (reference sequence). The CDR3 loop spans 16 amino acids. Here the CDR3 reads CASSPRDSGFSSPLHF. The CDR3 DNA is TGTGCCAGCAGTCCAAGGGACAGTGGCTTCAGCTCACCCCTCCACTTT.

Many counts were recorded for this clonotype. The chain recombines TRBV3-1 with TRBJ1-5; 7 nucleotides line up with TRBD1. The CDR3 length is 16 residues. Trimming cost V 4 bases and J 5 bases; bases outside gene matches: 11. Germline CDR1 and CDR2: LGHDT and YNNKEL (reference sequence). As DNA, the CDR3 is TGTGCCAGCAGCCTGGCCTCGACAGGGTTCCATCAGCCCCAGCATTTT. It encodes CASSLASTGFHQPQHF.

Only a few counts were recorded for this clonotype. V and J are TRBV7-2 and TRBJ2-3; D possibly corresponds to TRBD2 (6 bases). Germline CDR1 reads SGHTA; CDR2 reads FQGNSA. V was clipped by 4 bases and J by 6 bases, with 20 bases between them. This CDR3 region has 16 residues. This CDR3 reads CASSSTSSSSSDTQYF. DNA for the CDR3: TGTGCCAGCAGCTCGACTAGTTCCTCATCTTCGGATACGCAGTATTTT.

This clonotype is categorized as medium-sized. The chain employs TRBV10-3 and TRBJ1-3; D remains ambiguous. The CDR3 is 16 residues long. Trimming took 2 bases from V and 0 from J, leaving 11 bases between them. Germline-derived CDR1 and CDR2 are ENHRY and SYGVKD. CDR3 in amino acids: CAISEVDISSGNTIYF. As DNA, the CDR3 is TGTGCCATCAGTGAGGTTGACATCAGCTCTGGAAACACCATATATTTT.

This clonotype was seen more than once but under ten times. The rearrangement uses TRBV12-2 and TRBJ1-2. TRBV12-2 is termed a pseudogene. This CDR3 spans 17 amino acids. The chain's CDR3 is CASRLVFVEDTDDGYTF. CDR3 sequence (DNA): TGTGCAAGTCGCTTAGTGTTTGTGGAGGATACAGACGATGGCTACACCTTC.

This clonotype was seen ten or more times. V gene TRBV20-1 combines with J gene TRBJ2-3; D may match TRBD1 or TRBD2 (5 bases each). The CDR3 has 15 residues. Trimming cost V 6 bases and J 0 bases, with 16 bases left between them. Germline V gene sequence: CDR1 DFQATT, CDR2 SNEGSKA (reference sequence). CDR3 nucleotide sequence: TGCAGTGCCCTGAACGGGACCGCGAGCACAGATACGCAGTATTTT. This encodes CSALNGTASTDTQYF.

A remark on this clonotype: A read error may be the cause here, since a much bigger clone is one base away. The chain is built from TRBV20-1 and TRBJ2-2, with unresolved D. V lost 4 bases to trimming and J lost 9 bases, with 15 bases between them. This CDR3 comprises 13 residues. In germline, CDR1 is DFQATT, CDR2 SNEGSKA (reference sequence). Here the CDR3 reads CSATAGQPWELFF. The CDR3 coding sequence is TGCAGTGCTACGGCTGGGCAACCCTGGGAGCTGTTTTTT.

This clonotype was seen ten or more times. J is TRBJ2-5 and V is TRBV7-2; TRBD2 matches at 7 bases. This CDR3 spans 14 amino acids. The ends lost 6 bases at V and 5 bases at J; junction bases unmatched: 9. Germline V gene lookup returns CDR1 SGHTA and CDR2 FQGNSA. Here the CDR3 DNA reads TGTGCCAGCAGTCCGACCAGACTAGCTGAGACCCAGTACTTC. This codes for CASSPTRLAETQYF. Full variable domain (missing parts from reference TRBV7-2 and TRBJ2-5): GAGVSQSPSNKVTEKGKDVELRCDPISGHTALYWYRQSLGQGLEFLIYFQGNSAPDKSGLPSDRFSAERTGGSVSTLTIQRTQQEDSAVYLCASSPTRLAETQYFGPGTRLLVL.

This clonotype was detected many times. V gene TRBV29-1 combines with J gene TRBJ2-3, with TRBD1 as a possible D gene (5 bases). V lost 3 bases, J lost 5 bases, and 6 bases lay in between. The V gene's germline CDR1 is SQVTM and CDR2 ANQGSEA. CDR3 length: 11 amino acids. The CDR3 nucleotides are TGCAGCGTTGAGGGGCGAGATACGCAGTATTTT. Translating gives CSVEGRDTQYF.

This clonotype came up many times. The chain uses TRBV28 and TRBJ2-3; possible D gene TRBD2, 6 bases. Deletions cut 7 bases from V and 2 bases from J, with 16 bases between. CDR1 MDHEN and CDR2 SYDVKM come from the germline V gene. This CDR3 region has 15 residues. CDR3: CASTRGSWYTDTQYF. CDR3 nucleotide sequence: TGTGCCAGCACGCGGGGTTCCTGGTACACAGATACGCAGTATTTT.